The clone carrying this TCR beta chain was seen a few times. The antigen is undetermined. This sample was included in a study of human T cells and chemical hapten exposure. The junction had 6 bases not matched to a gene; V was cut back by 6 bases and J by 4 bases. Germline V gene lookup returns CDR1 DFQATT and CDR2 SNEGSKA (reference sequence). The CDR3 sequence is 14 residues long. The time point: pre-sensitization, week 0. Treatment reported: therapeutic diphenylcyclopropenone sensitization with weekly scalp DPC. Total RNA was isolated from unfractionated whole blood. Study-wide results and caveats: As patch test score rose, PT1 expanded TCR counts tended to rise as well.

TCRdb re-called the RACE reads with MiXCR, one entry per CDR3 protein. Of a few hundred thousand distinct CDR3 sequences in the sample, about 5% were seen once. The material sequenced was whole blood, taken in connection with sensitization to the hapten diphenylcyclopropenone (DPC). This clonotype was sampled from a woman in her late teens or twenties with alopecia areata. Some clones in this sample may be carry-over from other donors' samples. The V call is TRBV20-1, the J call TRBJ2-5; 12 nucleotides match TRBD2. CDR3 in amino acids: CSAELAGGPETQYF. The CDR3 DNA reads TGCAGTGCGGAACTAGCGGGGGGTCCAGAGACCCAGTACTTC.